The TCR beta chain under discussion was sequenced for a study of radiotherapy plus CTLA-4 blockade in lung cancer. Whole-study findings and limits: Radiotherapy plus ipilimumab was followed by expansion in blood of tumor-derived TCR clones.

In regard to this clone: Its antigen is still unknown.

Sequenced by immunoSEQ multiplex PCR; TCRdb stores in-frame clones only, minus some. The sample holds around 80,000 clones, 74% seen once. CDR3 length: 13 amino acids. Germline CDR1 MNHNS, CDR2 SASEGT. V gave up 7 bases and J gave up 2 bases, with 9 bases separating them. The clonotype originates from a human donor with non-small cell lung cancer whose response to radiotherapy plus ipilimumab could not be evaluated. The chain employs TRBV6-1 and TRBJ2-1; no clear D. Here the sequenced sample was peripheral blood, taken from a patient treated with radiotherapy plus ipilimumab. The CDR3 region has the DNA TGTGCCAGCACAGACTCCACCTACAATGAGCAGTTCTTC. Residues: CASTDSTYNEQFF.